Below, 6 T cell receptor beta chains from the same sample are listed, as sequenced in a study of patients and donors after allogeneic stem cell transplantation. TCRdb itself ran the RT-PCR reads through MiXCR, one entry per CDR3 protein. This sample has more than 55,000 distinct CDR3 sequences, with roughly 13% found just once. The sample was blood, either unsorted or a sorted T cell fraction (not recorded which). The receptors derive from a human donor who was either an allogeneic HSCT recipient or a stem cell or donor lymphocyte infusion donor (not recorded which). It is not recorded whose cells these are; they may come from a transplant donor.

The V gene is TRBV5-1, the J gene TRBJ2-1; a weak D match, TRBD1 (5 bases). Germline V gene sequence: CDR1 SGHRS, CDR2 YFSETQ. CDR3 length: 15 residues. Trimming stripped 2 bases from V and 6 bases from J, with 15 bases between. Here the CDR3 reads CASSLDSPVSNEQFF. DNA of the CDR3: TGCGCCAGCAGCTTAGACAGTCCTGTGAGCAATGAGCAGTTCTTC.

This clonotype was seen a handful of times. The chain recombines TRBV11-3 with TRBJ2-5; D uncertain. The CDR3 has 14 amino acids. V lost 6 bases to trimming and J lost 0 bases, with 11 bases between them. CDR1 is SGHNT, CDR2 YENEEA, per germline. In DNA form, the CDR3 reads TGTGCCAGCAGTCCTATTCTAGACCAAGAGACCCAGTACTTC. Translation gives CASSPILDQETQYF.

This clonotype occurred many times. The rearrangement uses TRBV5-6 and TRBJ2-7, with 7 bases identical to TRBD2. The CDR3 extends over 14 amino acids. Trimming took 3 bases from V and 4 from J; bases not matched to a gene: 7. Per the germline V gene, CDR1 is SGHDT and CDR2 is YYEEEE. CDR3 sequence reads: CASSYPRGDYEQYF. In DNA, the CDR3 is TGTGCCAGCAGCTACCCCCGGGGGGATTACGAGCAGTACTTC. The whole variable domain, filled in from reference TRBV5-6 and TRBJ2-7, reads DAGVTQSPTHLIKTRGQQVTLRCSPKSGHDTVSWYQQALGQGPQFIFQYYEEEERQRGNFPDRFSGHQFPNYSSELNVNALLLGDSALYLCASSYPRGDYEQYFGPGTRLTVT.

The genes are TRBV7-9 and TRBJ2-3; 8 bases are a match to TRBD1. The V segment lost 2 bases and the J segment 3 bases; nucleotides outside the gene matches: 4. From germline, CDR1 is SEHNR and CDR2 FQNEAQ (reference sequence). The CDR3 is 15 residues long. CDR3 residues: CASSLQGAMTDTQYF. In DNA form, the CDR3 reads TGTGCCAGCAGCTTACAGGGGGCAATGACAGATACGCAGTATTTT.

The chain carries TRBV7-9 and TRBJ2-1, with TRBD2 matching over 8 bases. In germline, CDR1 is SEHNR, CDR2 FQNEAQ (reference sequence). The J segment lost 10 bases and the V segment lost 5 bases, leaving 4 bases of the junction unmatched. The CDR3 is 12 residues long. The CDR3 region is CASSPPGGEQFF. The CDR3 nucleotides read TGTGCCAGCAGCCCCCCGGGGGGGGAGCAGTTCTTC. Looking up the rest from reference TRBV7-9 and TRBJ2-1 gives the full variable domain: DTGVSQNPRHKITKRGQNVTFRCDPISEHNRLYWYRQTLGQGPEFLTYFQNEAQLEKSRLLSDRFSAERPKGSFSTLEIQRTEQGDSAMYLCASSPPGGEQFFGPGTRLTVL.

This clonotype was seen more than once but under ten times. This chain uses TRBV12-3 or TRBV12-4 with TRBJ2-5, with 10 bases identical to TRBD2. With V trimmed by 3 bases and J by 4 bases, 14 bases remained unmatched. The CDR3 loop spans 18 amino acids. For the CDR3, the DNA is TGTGCCAGCAGTTTTCGGGCTAGCGGGAGTGTGTTGGGAGAGACCCAGTACTTC. Its translation is CASSFRASGSVLGETQYF.